This T cell receptor (beta chain) is from a study of T-cell memory formation after mild COVID-19. Germline V gene data show CDR1 as SGHKS and CDR2 as YYEKEE (reference sequence). CDR3 length equals 15 residues. The V gene lost 4 bases and the J gene lost 2 bases, with 16 bases spanning the gap. One entry per CDR3 protein, called by TCRdb with MiXCR from the 5' RACE reads. The profile shows around 250,000 distinct CDR3 sequences, less than 20% of them singletons. The sequence came from an adult woman who had mild COVID-19 (a few samples of this study predate the infection). Cell type and time point are not known. J is TRBJ2-7 and V is TRBV5-5; TRBD2 is a possible D gene (5 bases). The material sequenced was PBMCs or a T cell subset sorted from them (not recorded which). CDR3: CASSPRVVATYEQYF. The CDR3 DNA reads TGTGCCAGCAGCCCGAGGGTGGTCGCCACCTACGAGCAGTACTTC.